The 9 T cell receptor beta chains given below trace back to one sample, sequenced in a study of T cells after yellow fever vaccination. Each CDR3 protein is one row after TCRdb ran MiXCR on the 5' RACE reads. This table has more than 350,000 distinct CDR3 sequences, around a tenth appearing once. The sample consisted of PBMCs, taken on the day of the first yellow fever vaccination. The receptors were gathered from a man in his late teens or twenties who received the YFV17D yellow fever vaccine.

This clonotype turned up a few times. The J gene is TRBJ2-1, the V gene TRBV4-1; D remains unclear. This CDR3 is 16 amino acids long. In germline, CDR1 is MGHRA, CDR2 YSYEKL. Trimming took off 0 bases at V and 0 bases at J, with 9 bases between the two ends. The DNA of the CDR3 is TGCGCCAGCAGCCAAGAACCGGCCATCTCCTACAATGAGCAGTTCTTC. Its protein product is CASSQEPAISYNEQFF.

The chain recombines TRBV30 with TRBJ2-7; D possibly corresponds to TRBD2 (6 bases). The CDR3 has 12 amino acids. The germline CDR1 and CDR2 sequences are GTSNPN and SVGIG (reference sequence). Trimming left V 2 bases short and J 7 bases short, with 12 bases between. CDR3 loop: CAWSTRAGEQYF. For the CDR3, the DNA is TGTGCCTGGAGTACCAGGGCGGGGGAGCAGTACTTC.

The V gene is TRBV4-2, the J gene TRBJ2-3; 14 bases match TRBD2. Germline V CDR1 and CDR2: LGHNA, YNFKEQ. The ends lost 5 bases at V and 5 bases at J; junction bases unmatched: 9. The CDR3 totals 17 residues. CDR3 coding DNA: TGTGCCAGCAGCAGTAGGGCCGGACTAGCGGGGGGAGATACGCAGTATTTT. Residues: CASSSRAGLAGGDTQYF.

The rearrangement uses TRBV6-1 and TRBJ1-4, with no clear D. Trimming took 7 bases from V and 8 from J, leaving 23 bases between them. Germline V gene data show CDR1 as MNHNS and CDR2 as SASEGT. The CDR3 is 16 amino acids. The CDR3 protein is CASTPTGRVAREKLFF. CDR3 DNA sequence: TGTGCCAGCACTCCGACGGGAAGGGTCGCGCGCGAAAAACTGTTTTTT.

This rearrangement joins TRBV9 to TRBJ2-1; D gene unclear. The CDR3 runs 13 residues. V shed 7 bases and J shed 2 bases, with 10 bases lying between them. Germline CDR1 is SGDLS and CDR2 is YYNGEE. CDR3 DNA sequence: TGTGCCAGCCCCCCAGAGCCCTACAATGAGCAGTTCTTC. It is translated as CASPPEPYNEQFF.

This clonotype was observed a few times. This chain links TRBV6-2 or TRBV6-3 with TRBJ1-1; a weak D match, TRBD1 (5 bases). Germline V gene lookup returns CDR1 MNHEY and CDR2 SVGEGT. Trimming took 5 bases from V and 0 from J, leaving 13 bases between them. This CDR3 comprises 15 residues. The CDR3 reads CASSLSTDMNTEAFF. The CDR3 DNA reads TGTGCCAGCAGTCTCTCGACAGACATGAACACTGAAGCTTTCTTT.

V is TRBV5-1 and J is TRBJ2-5; the D gene is possibly TRBD1 (6 bases). This CDR3 is 15 amino acids long. The V end lost 3 bases, the J end lost 4 bases, and 16 bases lay between the germline ends. Germline values: CDR1 SGHRS, CDR2 YFSETQ. The CDR3 DNA follows: TGCGCCAGCAGCTCCGCCACAGGGTTCGGAGAGACCCAGTACTTC. Residues: CASSSATGFGETQYF.

The chain carries TRBV7-2 and TRBJ2-7; 7 bases fit TRBD1. V trimming: 5 bases; J trimming: 0 bases; junction bases outside the gene matches: 4. The V gene's germline CDR1 is SGHTA and CDR2 FQGNSA. The CDR3 runs to 14 residues. CDR3 sequence: CASSPQGTSYEQYF. As DNA, the CDR3 is TGTGCCAGCAGCCCACAGGGGACCTCCTACGAGCAGTACTTC. Based on the CDR3 plus reference TRBV7-2 and TRBJ2-7, the full variable domain is GAGVSQSPSNKVTEKGKDVELRCDPISGHTALYWYRQSLGQGLEFLIYFQGNSAPDKSGLPSDRFSAERTGGSVSTLTIQRTQQEDSAVYLCASSPQGTSYEQYFGPGTRLTVT.

The chain uses TRBV12-3 or TRBV12-4 and TRBJ1-2; D gene ambiguous. CDR3 length: 14 amino acids. V shed 8 bases and J shed 4 bases, with 17 bases lying between them. The CDR3: CASAARADAYGYTF. In DNA form, the CDR3 reads TGTGCCAGCGCTGCACGGGCTGACGCCTATGGCTACACCTTC.